This T cell receptor (beta chain) originates from a study of blood T cell repertoires in COVID-19. Study details: Researchers got acute and convalescent COVID-19 samples from the United States, Italy and Spain. T cells, B-cell-depleted T cells, or PBMCs supplied cDNA or gDNA.

The ends were cut back, 4 bases at V and 4 bases at J, with 13 bases in the middle. The length of the CDR3 is 14 residues. Germline CDR1 reads SGHNT; CDR2 reads YENEEA. Under the authors' procedure: Reference gene primer amplification in the assay estimated nucleated cell counts. The data were produced by immunoSEQ multiplex PCR, yet TCRdb's version contains in-frame clones alone and is incomplete. The V and J calls and clone size were taken over from that table, and D and trimming were inferred from the DNA. Among fewer than 250,000 clones listed, 75% to 90% were seen once. What was sequenced was peripheral blood. V gene TRBV11-3 combines with J gene TRBJ1-1, with unresolved D. This TCR was sampled from a middle-aged woman with acute or convalescent COVID-19. CDR3 protein: CASSCRRLGTEAFF. CDR3 DNA sequence: TGTGCCAGCAGCTGCCGCAGGTTGGGCACTGAAGCTTTCTTT.